This is a list of T cell receptor beta chains from one sample in a study of T-cell memory formation after mild COVID-19. TCRdb called the 5' RACE reads again in MiXCR, with one record for every CDR3 protein. The sample has more than 300,000 distinct CDR3 sequences, around 20% seen once; the top ten hold around 20%. Sequencing input: PBMCs or a T cell subset sorted from them (not recorded which). These TCRs come from a man in his late teens or twenties who had mild COVID-19 (a few samples of this study predate the infection). Cell type and time point are not known. CDR3s include the opening cysteine and the closing phenylalanine or tryptophan. D genes are given only for firm matches. Clone sizes are given selectively: once, few, many, or a class where the clone is expanded.

>TRBJ2-5|.|TRBV7-9|.
CASSLGVSREETQYF
TGTGCCAGCAGCTTAGGCGTTAGCAGGGAAGAGACCCAGTACTTC
>TRBJ2-1|few|TRBV7-9|.
CASSGQSTGEQFF
TGTGCCAGTTCAGGACAGTCCACCGGTGAGCAGTTCTTC
>TRBJ2-1|many|TRBV7-2|TRBD2
CASSLGREGWQFF
TGTGCCAGCAGCTTAGGACGGGAGGGCTGGCAGTTCTTC
>TRBJ2-1|.|TRBV20-1|.
CSASGGRATNEQFF
TGCAGTGCTAGCGGGGGCCGCGCTACCAATGAGCAGTTCTTC
>TRBJ2-7|few|TRBV29-1|.
CSVEDRASYEQYF
TGCAGCGTTGAAGATCGAGCCTCCTACGAGCAGTACTTC
>TRBJ2-1|.|TRBV11-2|TRBD2
CASSPRTSGGPDEQFF
TGTGCCAGCAGCCCCCGGACTAGCGGGGGTCCAGATGAGCAGTTCTTC
>TRBJ2-4|once|TRBV7-2|.
CASSLGRDRSKIIQYF
TGTGCCAGCAGCTTAGGGCGGGATAGGAGTAAAATCATTCAGTACTTC
>TRBJ2-7|.|TRBV3-1|.
CASSQAGRSLEQYF
TGTGCCAGCAGCCAAGCAGGGAGAAGCCTCGAGCAGTACTTC
>TRBJ1-2|few|TRBV7-8|.
CASSLRNRSLSGYTF
TGTGCCAGCAGCTTACGGAACCGGTCATTGTCTGGCTACACCTTC
>TRBJ1-1|.|TRBV6-5|.
CASSYFPAELNTEAFF
TGTGCCAGCAGTTACTTTCCCGCGGAGTTGAACACTGAAGCTTTCTTT
>TRBJ1-1|.|TRBV6-4|.
CASSDSLDSEAFF
TGTGCCAGCAGTGACTCCTTAGATTCTGAAGCTTTCTTT
>TRBJ2-7|.|TRBV6-1|TRBD2
CASSGGAGVFGSEQYF
TGTGCCAGCAGCGGGGGGGCCGGTGTTTTCGGAAGCGAGCAGTACTTC
>TRBJ1-2|.|TRBV10-3|.
CAIRDLPRGGYGYTF
TGTGCCATCAGGGACCTTCCTCGTGGAGGGTACGGCTACACCTTC
>TRBJ1-2|.|TRBV7-9|TRBD1
CASSLAGTGGNYGYTF
TGTGCCAGCAGCTTAGCTGGGACAGGGGGGAACTATGGCTACACCTTC
>TRBJ2-1|few|TRBV10-3|TRBD1
CAISAGTGSGEQFF
TGTGCCATCAGTGCCGGGACAGGATCGGGTGAGCAGTTCTTC
>TRBJ2-5|few|TRBV5-1|.
CASSHPQDGETQYF
TGCGCCAGCAGCCATCCCCAGGATGGGGAGACCCAGTACTTC
>TRBJ2-2|.|TRBV2|TRBD1
CASRERQGTGGELFF
TGTGCCAGCAGGGAACGACAGGGGACCGGCGGGGAGCTGTTTTTT